The clone carrying this T cell receptor beta chain was seen a handful of times. The antigen is not known. This sample is drawn from a study of cytomegalovirus exposure and HLA in healthy donors. Study-wide context: Across about 400 genotyped donors, 65% to 90% landed in the Caucasian-associated ancestry cluster.

Whole-study results and caveats: Later findings reportedly placed an Asian-associated ancestry cluster below the approximately 670-donor mean for N-insertions. It has been reported that TCR beta sequences accurately predicted the HLA-A and HLA-B alleles of most subjects.

The ends were cut back, 1 base at V and 3 bases at J, with 12 bases in the middle. This CDR3 spans 15 amino acids. Germline-derived CDR1 and CDR2 are SGHRS and YFSETQ. The PCR made use of 60 Vbeta and 13 Jbeta primers. TCRdb's table, derived via immunoSEQ multiplex PCR, lists solely in-frame clones and lacks some. The sample contains approximately 200,000 clones, around three quarters of which appear only once. The receptor comes from a man aged 25 to 40 in good health and CMV-seronegative. The chain joins TRBV5-1 to TRBJ2-3, with a tentative D call TRBD1 (6 bases). Material for sequencing was PBMCs. The DNA of the CDR3 is TGCGCCAGCAGCTTGAAGGGGGTTAGAACAGATACGCAGTATTTT. Residues: CASSLKGVRTDTQYF.